The 14 T cell receptor beta chains below were found in one sample sequenced in a study of T cell repertoires in cytomegalovirus infection. TCRdb passed the reads through MiXCR, listing each CDR3 protein once. The data show some 920,000 distinct CDR3 sequences, with under 40% seen just once and about an eighth held by the top ten. Their specific antigens are unknown. The material sequenced was cultured CD8+ T cells from PBMCs, taken from culture after CMV antigen stimulation. The receptors here all came from a human donor in good health (CMV status not recorded). Some clones in this sample may be carry-over from other donors' samples.

The CDR3 coding sequence is TGTGCCAGCAGCCTCGGACAGGGCCGTAAAAACATTCAGTACTTC. This translates into CASSLGQGRKNIQYF. The V gene is TRBV6-5, the J gene TRBJ2-4; 8 nucleotides align to TRBD1. The germline CDR1 and CDR2 sequences are MNHEY and SVGAGI. V shed 6 bases and J 4 bases; nucleotides not matched to a gene: 8. The CDR3 has 15 residues.

This chain connects TRBV5-4 to TRBJ1-3, with D possibly TRBD1 on 6 matching bases. CDR1 and CDR2 (germline): SGHNT, YYREEE (reference sequence). The CDR3 contains 15 residues. The V end lost 2 bases, the J end lost 3 bases, and 12 bases lay between the germline ends. The CDR3 spells CASSLMDSHGNTIYF. In DNA, the CDR3 is TGTGCCAGCAGCTTAATGGACAGCCATGGAAACACCATATATTTT.

This clonotype appeared a few times. This chain connects TRBV3-1 to TRBJ2-1; D is uncertain. V was trimmed by 4 bases and J by 6 bases, leaving 16 bases between them. The CDR3 runs 15 residues. CDR1 is LGHDT and CDR2 is YNNKEL in the germline V gene (reference sequence). CDR3: CASSPSRNGINEQFF. The DNA for the CDR3 is TGTGCCAGCAGCCCTTCACGCAATGGAATCAATGAGCAGTTCTTC.

Regarding this clonotype: A single base separates this from a much larger clone, so it may be a read error. This chain connects TRBV7-2 to TRBJ2-5; TRBD2 matches 7 bases. The germline V gene encodes CDR1 SGHTA and CDR2 FQGNSA. The length of the CDR3 is 15 residues. Trimming cost V 5 bases and J 4 bases; bases outside gene matches: 10. The DNA of the CDR3 is TGTGCCAGCAGCCAAGGTCGGGGGGTCCGAGAGACCCAGTACTTC. Amino acids: CASSQGRGVRETQYF.

The J gene is TRBJ2-1, the V gene TRBV7-2; D is uncertain. The CDR3 runs 12 residues. V was cut by 1 base and J by 11 bases, with 9 bases left in between. CDR1 and CDR2 from the germline V gene are SGHTA and FQGNSA. Here the CDR3 DNA reads TGTGCCAGCAGCTTAGAAACCCTTCAGCAGTTCTTC. It is translated as CASSLETLQQFF.

This clonotype turned up a few times. V usage is TRBV6-2 or TRBV6-3 and J usage is TRBJ1-5; D possibly corresponds to TRBD1 (5 bases). The CDR3 is made up of 16 amino acids. CDR1 MNHEY and CDR2 SVGEGT come from the germline V gene. Trimming left V 4 bases short and J 5 bases short, with 18 bases between. CDR3 sequence: CASSWRGTLDYQPQHF. The CDR3 nucleotides are TGTGCCAGCAGTTGGAGGGGCACCTTGGATTATCAGCCCCAGCATTTT.

The J gene is TRBJ1-2, the V gene TRBV20-1; D gene uncertain. The V gene lost 3 bases and the J gene lost 6 bases, with 20 bases spanning the gap. The CDR3 has 15 amino acids. Germline V gene data show CDR1 as DFQATT and CDR2 as SNEGSKA (reference sequence). The CDR3 bases are TGCAGTGCTAGTATTTTTTTGGGGAGTAAGAATGGCTACACCTTC. It encodes CSASIFLGSKNGYTF.

In this sample, this clonotype turned up once. This rearrangement joins TRBV10-2 to TRBJ1-3, with D possibly being TRBD1 (5 bases). The CDR3 contains 14 residues. Germline lookup yields CDR1 WSHSY and CDR2 SAAADI. The V end was cut by 6 bases, the J end by 4 bases, with 13 bases between. The chain's CDR3 is CASSQGLPGNTIYF. CDR3 nucleotide sequence: TGCGCCAGCAGCCAGGGACTCCCAGGAAACACCATATATTTT.

The genes are TRBV6-1 and TRBJ1-1; TRBD1 is a possible D gene (6 bases). The CDR3 contains 13 residues. V was trimmed by 5 bases and J by 4 bases, leaving 11 bases between them. CDR1 is MNHNS and CDR2 is SASEGT in the germline V gene. CDR3 DNA sequence: TGTGCCAGCAGTTGGGGGGGCATCACTGAAGCTTTCTTT. Encoded protein: CASSWGGITEAFF.

This clonotype was counted many times. The rearrangement uses TRBV11-3 and TRBJ2-1; TRBD2 matches at 10 bases. J was trimmed by 3 bases and V by 1 base; bases with no gene match: 15. The CDR3 extends over 20 amino acids. Germline values: CDR1 SGHNT, CDR2 YENEEA. The CDR3 nucleotides are TGTGCCAGCAGCTTAGTAGGGGGACTAAGTAGCGGGGGGCGCTACAATGAGCAGTTCTTC. The encoded protein is CASSLVGGLSSGGRYNEQFF.

The rearrangement links TRBV5-4 to TRBJ1-5; 8 bases line up with TRBD1. V shed 4 bases, J shed 7 bases, and the junction held 4 bases outside the gene matches. The CDR3 spans 13 residues. Germline-derived CDR1 and CDR2 are SGHNT and YYREEE (reference sequence). In DNA form, the CDR3 reads TGTGCCAGCAGCGAGGGACAGGCCCAGCCCCAGCATTTT. It translates to CASSEGQAQPQHF.

The V call is TRBV24-1, the J call TRBJ1-1; TRBD1 is a possible D gene (6 bases). Deletions cut 4 bases from V and 0 bases from J, with 14 bases between. The CDR3 runs 16 residues. CDR1 KGHDR and CDR2 SFDVKD come from the germline V gene. Here the CDR3 DNA reads TGTGCCACCAGTGAGAGGGGGAGGTTCGTGAACACTGAAGCTTTCTTT. Translation gives CATSERGRFVNTEAFF.

This clonotype was seen a few times. This chain connects TRBV6-5 to TRBJ1-1; D is perhaps TRBD1 (6 bases). Per germline, CDR1 MNHEY and CDR2 SVGAGI. The germline V and J ends were trimmed by 6 bases and 5 bases, with 19 bases remaining between them. CDR3 length: 15 amino acids. CDR3 residues: CASRRPWGAMTEAFF. CDR3 in DNA: TGTGCCAGCAGAAGACCTTGGGGGGCTATGACTGAAGCTTTCTTT.

This clonotype was picked up a small number of times. The rearrangement joins TRBV27 to TRBJ1-2; D gene uncertain. Germline CDR1 reads MNHEY; CDR2 reads SMNVEV (reference sequence). The CDR3 loop spans 14 amino acids. Between the trimmed V and J ends, which lost 5 bases and 6 bases, there was a span of 16 bases. This CDR3 is CASSPGNLLDGYTF. In DNA, the CDR3 is TGTGCCAGCAGTCCGGGAAATTTACTTGATGGCTACACCTTC.